This note documents a single T cell receptor (beta chain) sequence. This entry is derived from a study of shared clonotypes between healthy human individuals. Authors' analysis steps: Filtering differed since immunoSEQ provided only junctions, with no quality scores. The protocol was immunoSEQ multiplex PCR, while the TCRdb copy is restricted to in-frame clones and leaves out a portion. D and trimming were read from the DNA, whereas the V and J calls and clone size are those reported in that table. The sample has some 630,000 clones; 55% to 75% are singletons. Germline V gene lookup returns CDR1 KGHSH and CDR2 LQKENI. Trimming took off 4 bases at V and 2 bases at J, with 21 bases between the two ends. The CDR3 runs to 17 residues.

Specimen: memory CD4+ T cells sorted from blood. Noted subset: CD45RA-negative fraction. This sequence originates from a woman in her twenties or thirties in good health. This sequence joins TRBV18 and TRBJ2-7, with D perhaps assigned TRBD1 or TRBD2 (5 bases each). CDR3 sequence reads: CASSLLGVSGLTYEQYF. The CDR3 DNA reads as TGTGCCAGCTCACTTTTAGGGGTCAGCGGCTTAACCTACGAGCAGTACTTC. The whole variable domain, filled in from reference TRBV18 and TRBJ2-7, reads NAGVMQNPRHLVRRRGQEARLRCSPMKGHSHVYWYRQLPEEGLKFMVYLQKENIIDESGMPKERFSAEFPKEGPSILRIQQVVRGDSAAYFCASSLLGVSGLTYEQYFGPGTRLTVT.